This T cell receptor beta chain was recorded in a study of OX40 agonist ivuxolimab in advanced cancers. CDR1 and CDR2 from the germline V gene are MNHNS and SASEGT. CDR3 size: 14 residues. Trimming stripped 3 bases from V and 5 bases from J, with 11 bases between. The data were produced by immunoSEQ multiplex PCR, yet TCRdb's version contains in-frame clones alone and is incomplete. The data hold about 36,000 clones, with over 60% observed a single time. This TCR derives from an adult with an advanced solid tumor such as melanoma, head and neck, liver or kidney cancer. This chain connects TRBV6-1 to TRBJ2-1; D is ambiguous. The sequenced sample was CD4+ or CD8+ T cells sorted from blood, obtained in a trial of the OX40 agonist ivuxolimab. In nucleotides, the CDR3 is TGTGCCAGCAGTGATCCGGGTTCCGACAATGAGCAGTTCTTC. Residues: CASSDPGSDNEQFF.